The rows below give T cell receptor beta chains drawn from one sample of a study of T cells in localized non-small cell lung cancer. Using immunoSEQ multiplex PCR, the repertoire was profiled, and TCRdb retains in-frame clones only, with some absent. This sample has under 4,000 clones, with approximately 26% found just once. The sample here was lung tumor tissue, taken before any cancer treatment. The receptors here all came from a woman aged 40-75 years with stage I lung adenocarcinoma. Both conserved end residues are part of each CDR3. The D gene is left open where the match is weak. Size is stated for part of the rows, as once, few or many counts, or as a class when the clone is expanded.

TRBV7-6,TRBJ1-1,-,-,CASSEGQILNTEAFF,TGTGCCAGCAGCGAAGGACAGATCCTGAACACTGAAGCTTTCTTT
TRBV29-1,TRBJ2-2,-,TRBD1,CSAYRGSGTGELFF,TGCAGCGCTTACAGGGGGTCGGGCACCGGGGAGCTGTTTTTT
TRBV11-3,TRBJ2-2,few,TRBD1,CASSTDRDAGELFF,TGTGCCAGCAGCACCGACAGGGACGCCGGGGAGCTGTTTTTT
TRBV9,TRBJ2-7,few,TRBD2,CASSAPGLAGDRPYEQYF,TGTGCCAGCAGCGCGCCGGGACTAGCGGGAGACAGGCCCTACGAGCAGTACTTC
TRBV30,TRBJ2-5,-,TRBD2,CAWSIGLAGETQYF,TGTGCCTGGAGTATAGGACTAGCGGGAGAGACCCAGTACTTC
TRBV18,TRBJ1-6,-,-,CASSRETRGSLSSPLHF,TGTGCCAGCTCACGGGAAACAAGGGGGTCGCTTTCGTCCCCCCTCCACTTT
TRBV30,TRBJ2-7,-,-,CAWSYGNREQYF,TGTGCCTGGAGTTACGGGAATCGGGAGCAGTACTTC
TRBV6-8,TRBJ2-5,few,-,CASSYTDSQETQYF,TGTGCCAGCAGTTACACGGACAGCCAAGAGACCCAGTACTTC
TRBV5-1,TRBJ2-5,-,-,CASSLQAGLETQYF,TGCGCCAGCAGCCTCCAGGCAGGGCTAGAGACCCAGTACTTC
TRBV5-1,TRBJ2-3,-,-,CASSLGARRAGTDTQYF,TGCGCCAGCAGCTTGGGGGCCCGCAGGGCGGGCACAGATACGCAGTATTTT
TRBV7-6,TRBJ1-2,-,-,CASSWSGGNYGYTF,TGTGCCAGCAGCTGGTCGGGGGGGAACTATGGCTACACCTTC
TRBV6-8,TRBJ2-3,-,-,CASSHPGELTDTQYF,TGTGCCAGCAGTCACCCAGGGGAACTCACAGATACGCAGTATTTT
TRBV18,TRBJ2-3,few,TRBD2,CASSPGATSGADTQYF,TGTGCCAGCTCGCCCGGAGCGACTAGCGGGGCAGATACGCAGTATTTT
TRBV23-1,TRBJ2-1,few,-,CASSTYHWGDEQFF,TGCGCCAGCAGTACCTATCACTGGGGCGATGAGCAGTTCTTC
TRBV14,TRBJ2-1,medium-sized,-,CASSQEGEPYNEQFF,TGTGCCAGCAGCCAAGAAGGAGAGCCGTACAATGAGCAGTTCTTC
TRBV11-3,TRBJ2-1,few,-,CASSLSFDSDNYYNEQFF,TGTGCCAGCAGCTTATCCTTTGACAGTGACAACTACTACAATGAGCAGTTCTTC
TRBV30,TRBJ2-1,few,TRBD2,CAWSVGLAGVYNEQFF,TGTGCCTGGAGTGTAGGGTTAGCGGGAGTTTACAATGAGCAGTTCTTC
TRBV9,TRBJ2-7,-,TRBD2,CASSLTSSEQYF,TGTGCCAGCAGTCTGACTAGCAGCGAGCAGTACTTC
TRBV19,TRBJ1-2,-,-,CASSIDVIRQDYGYTF,TGTGCCAGTAGTATAGATGTCATCAGGCAGGACTATGGCTACACCTTC
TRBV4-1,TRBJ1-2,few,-,CASSQEGIGYGYTF,TGCGCCAGCAGCCAAGAGGGGATTGGCTATGGCTACACCTTC
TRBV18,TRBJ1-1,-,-,CASHSQGITEAFF,TGTGCCAGCCATAGTCAGGGGATCACTGAAGCTTTCTTT
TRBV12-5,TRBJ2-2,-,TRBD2,CASGLGLAGGSGELFF,TGTGCTAGTGGTTTGGGACTAGCGGGGGGCTCCGGGGAGCTGTTTTTT
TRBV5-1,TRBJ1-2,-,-,CASRSGLPDYGYTF,TGCGCCAGCAGATCGGGCCTCCCCGATTATGGCTACACCTTC
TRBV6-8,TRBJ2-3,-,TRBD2,CASSDLAGGEDTQYF,TGTGCCAGCAGTGACTTAGCGGGAGGGGAGGATACGCAGTATTTT
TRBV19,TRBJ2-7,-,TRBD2,CASSTLAGGSEQYF,TGTGCCAGTAGTACTTTAGCGGGAGGCTCCGAGCAGTACTTC
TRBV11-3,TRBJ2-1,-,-,CASSLMTHWDEQFF,TGTGCCAGCAGCTTAATGACGCATTGGGATGAGCAGTTCTTC